This T cell receptor (beta chain) was profiled in a study of blood T cell repertoires in COVID-19. TCRdb keeps only in-frame clones here, not all; method: immunoSEQ multiplex PCR. The sample lists roughly 81,000 clones, over 70% occurring once. This CDR3 contains 16 residues. Per the germline V gene, CDR1 is SGDLS and CDR2 is YYNGEE. The ends were cut back, 4 bases at V and 6 bases at J, with 20 bases in the middle. Sample: peripheral blood. This chain joins TRBV9 and TRBJ2-1, with D tentatively TRBD2 (7 bases). This sequence was found in a man at least 80 years old with active or convalescent COVID-19. CDR3 amino acids: CASSPRGGTMSNEQFF. CDR3 in DNA: TGTGCCAGCAGCCCAAGGGGGGGGACAATGAGCAATGAGCAGTTCTTC.